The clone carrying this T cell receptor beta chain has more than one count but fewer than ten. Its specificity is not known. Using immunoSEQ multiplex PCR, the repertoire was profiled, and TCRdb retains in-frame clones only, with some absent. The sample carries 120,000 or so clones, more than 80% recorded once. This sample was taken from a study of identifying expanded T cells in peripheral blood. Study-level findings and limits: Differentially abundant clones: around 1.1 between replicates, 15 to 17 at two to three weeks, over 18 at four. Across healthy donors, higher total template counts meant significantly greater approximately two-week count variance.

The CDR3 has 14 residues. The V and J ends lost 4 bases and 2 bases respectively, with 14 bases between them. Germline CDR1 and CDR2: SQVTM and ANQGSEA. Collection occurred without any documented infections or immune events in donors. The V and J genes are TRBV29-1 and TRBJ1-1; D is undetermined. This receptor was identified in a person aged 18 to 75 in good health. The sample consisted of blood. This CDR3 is CSVVSAAKNTEAFF. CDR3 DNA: TGCAGCGTTGTGTCGGCCGCAAAAAACACTGAAGCTTTCTTT.